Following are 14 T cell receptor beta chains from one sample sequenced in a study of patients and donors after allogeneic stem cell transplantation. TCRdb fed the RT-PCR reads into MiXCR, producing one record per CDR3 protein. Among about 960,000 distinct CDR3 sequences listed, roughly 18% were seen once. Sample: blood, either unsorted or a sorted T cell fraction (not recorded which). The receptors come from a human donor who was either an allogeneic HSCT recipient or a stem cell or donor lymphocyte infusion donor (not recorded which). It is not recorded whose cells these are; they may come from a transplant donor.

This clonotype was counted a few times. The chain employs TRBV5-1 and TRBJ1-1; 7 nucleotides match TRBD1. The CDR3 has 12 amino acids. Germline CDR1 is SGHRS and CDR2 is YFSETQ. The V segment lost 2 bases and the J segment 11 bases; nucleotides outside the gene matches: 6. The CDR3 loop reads CASSLDRESAFF. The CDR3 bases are TGCGCCAGCAGCTTAGACAGGGAAAGCGCTTTCTTT.

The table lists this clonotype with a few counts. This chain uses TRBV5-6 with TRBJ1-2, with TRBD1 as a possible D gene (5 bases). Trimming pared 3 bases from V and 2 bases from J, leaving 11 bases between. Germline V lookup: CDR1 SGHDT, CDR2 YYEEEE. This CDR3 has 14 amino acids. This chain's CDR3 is CASSYLGGNYGYTF. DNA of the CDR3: TGTGCCAGCAGCTACCTCGGGGGGAACTATGGCTACACCTTC.

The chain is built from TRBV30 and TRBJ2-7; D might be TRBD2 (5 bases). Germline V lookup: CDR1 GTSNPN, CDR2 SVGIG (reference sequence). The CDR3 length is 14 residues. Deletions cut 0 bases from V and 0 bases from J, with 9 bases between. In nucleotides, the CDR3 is TGTGCCTGGAGTGTACTCAGCGGCTCCTACGAGCAGTACTTC. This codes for CAWSVLSGSYEQYF.

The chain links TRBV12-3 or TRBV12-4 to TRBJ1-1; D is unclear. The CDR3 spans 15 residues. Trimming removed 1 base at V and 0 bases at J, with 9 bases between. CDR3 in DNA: TGTGCCAGCAGTTTAGAGAAGAGGGTGAACACTGAAGCTTTCTTT. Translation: CASSLEKRVNTEAFF.

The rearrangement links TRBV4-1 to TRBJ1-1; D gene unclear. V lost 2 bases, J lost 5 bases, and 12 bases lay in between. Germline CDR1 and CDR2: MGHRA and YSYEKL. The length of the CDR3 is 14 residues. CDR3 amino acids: CASSQLGRLTEAFF. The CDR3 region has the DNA TGCGCCAGCAGCCAACTGGGTCGGTTGACTGAAGCTTTCTTT.

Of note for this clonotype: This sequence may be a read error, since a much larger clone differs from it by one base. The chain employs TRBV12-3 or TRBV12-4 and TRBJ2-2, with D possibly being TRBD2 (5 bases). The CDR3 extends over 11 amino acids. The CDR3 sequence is CASSPAGELSF. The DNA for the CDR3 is TGTGCCAGCAGCCCCGCCGGGGAGCTGTCTTTT.

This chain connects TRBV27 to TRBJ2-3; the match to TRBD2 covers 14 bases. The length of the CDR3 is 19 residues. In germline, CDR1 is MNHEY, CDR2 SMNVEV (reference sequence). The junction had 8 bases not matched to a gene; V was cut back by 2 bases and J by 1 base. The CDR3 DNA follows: TGTGCCAGCAGTTTACGGGGGACTAGCGGGAGTCTTGGCACAGATACGCAGTATTTT. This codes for CASSLRGTSGSLGTDTQYF.

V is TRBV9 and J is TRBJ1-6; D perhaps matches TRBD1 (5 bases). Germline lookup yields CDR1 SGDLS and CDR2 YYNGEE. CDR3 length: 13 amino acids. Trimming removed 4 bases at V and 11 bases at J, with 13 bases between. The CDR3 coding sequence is TGTGCCAGCAGCCAGAGGGACGGTACACCCCTCCACTTT. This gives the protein CASSQRDGTPLHF.

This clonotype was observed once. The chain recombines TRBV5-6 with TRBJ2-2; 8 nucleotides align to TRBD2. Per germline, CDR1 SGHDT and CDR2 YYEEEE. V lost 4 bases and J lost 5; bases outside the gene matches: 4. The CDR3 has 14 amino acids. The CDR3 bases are TGTGCCAGCAGCCAATTAGCGGGGACCGGGGAGCTGTTTTTT. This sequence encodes CASSQLAGTGELFF.

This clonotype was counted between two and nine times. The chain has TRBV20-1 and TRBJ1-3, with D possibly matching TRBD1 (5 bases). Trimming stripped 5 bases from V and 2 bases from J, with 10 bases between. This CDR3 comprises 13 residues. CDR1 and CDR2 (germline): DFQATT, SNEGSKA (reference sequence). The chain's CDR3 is CSALGTTGNTIYF. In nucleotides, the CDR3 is TGCAGTGCTCTCGGGACTACTGGAAACACCATATATTTT.

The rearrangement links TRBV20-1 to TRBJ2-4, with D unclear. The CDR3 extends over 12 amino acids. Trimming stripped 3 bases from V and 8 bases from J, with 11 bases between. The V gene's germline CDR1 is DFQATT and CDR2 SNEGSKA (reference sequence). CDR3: CSARMRSDIQYF. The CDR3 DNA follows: TGCAGTGCTAGGATGCGTTCGGACATTCAGTACTTC.

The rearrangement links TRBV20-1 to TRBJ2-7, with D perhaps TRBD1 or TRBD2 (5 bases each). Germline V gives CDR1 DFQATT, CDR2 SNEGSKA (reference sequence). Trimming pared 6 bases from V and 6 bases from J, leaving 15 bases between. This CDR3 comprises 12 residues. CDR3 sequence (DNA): TGCAGTGCCGGGGCCTGGAAAGGCGAGCAGTACTTC. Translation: CSAGAWKGEQYF.

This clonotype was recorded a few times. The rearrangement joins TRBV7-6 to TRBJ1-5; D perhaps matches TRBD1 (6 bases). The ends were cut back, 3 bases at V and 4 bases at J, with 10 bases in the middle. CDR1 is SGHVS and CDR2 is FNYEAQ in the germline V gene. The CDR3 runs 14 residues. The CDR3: CASSLRGINQPQHF. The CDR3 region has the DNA TGTGCCAGCAGCTTGAGGGGGATTAATCAGCCCCAGCATTTT.

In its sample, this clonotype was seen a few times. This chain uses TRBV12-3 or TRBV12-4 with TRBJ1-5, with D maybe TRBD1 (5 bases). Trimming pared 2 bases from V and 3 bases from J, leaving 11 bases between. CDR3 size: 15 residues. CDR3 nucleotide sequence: TGTGCCAGCAGTTTAAGTTCAGGGAACAATCAGCCCCAGCATTTT. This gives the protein CASSLSSGNNQPQHF.